The next 24 T cell receptor beta chains were all read from a single sample in a study of blood T cells in healthy people across ages. A sample-barcoded 5' primer and a J-beta primer mix were used in a second PCR of roughly 7 to 11 cycles. TCRdb passed the 5' RACE reads through MiXCR, listing each CDR3 protein once. Among hundreds of thousands of distinct CDR3 sequences, under 25% were seen once, and the ten largest hold roughly 3.7%. The sample comprised blood. The receptors originated from an older man in good health.

This clonotype was seen more than once but under ten times. A read error may be the cause here, since a much bigger clone is one base away. The CDR3 region is CGALRLEGQGYTF. CDR3 bases: TGCGGCGCCCTCCGTCTAGAAGGGCAGGGCTACACCTTC. This rearrangement joins TRBV29-1 to TRBJ1-2; D is ambiguous. CDR3 length: 13 amino acids. Germline V gene sequence: CDR1 SQVTM, CDR2 ANQGSEA.

This clonotype was observed many times. The CDR3: CASSSSQAGQETQYF. Written as DNA, the CDR3 is TGCGCCAGCAGCTCCTCTCAAGCGGGACAAGAGACCCAGTACTTC. The chain is built from TRBV5-1 and TRBJ2-5, with TRBD2 matching 7 bases. This CDR3 has 15 residues. The V gene's germline CDR1 is SGHRS and CDR2 YFSETQ. The J segment lost 2 bases and the V segment lost 3 bases, leaving 7 bases of the junction unmatched.

In its sample, this clonotype was seen a few times. The rearrangement uses TRBV11-3 and TRBJ2-3; D gene ambiguous. CDR3 length: 13 residues. Trimming left V 4 bases short and J 1 base short, with 6 bases between. Per germline, CDR1 SGHNT and CDR2 YENEEA. The CDR3 loop is CASSSEGTDTQYF. The CDR3 DNA follows: TGTGCCAGCAGCTCCGAGGGCACAGATACGCAGTATTTT.

The chain couples TRBV20-1 to TRBJ2-3, with TRBD2 matching over 11 bases. The V and J ends lost 0 bases and 4 bases, in that order; junction bases with no gene match: 12. The CDR3 is 18 amino acids. Germline V gene data show CDR1 as DFQATT and CDR2 as SNEGSKA (reference sequence). The CDR3 DNA is TGCAGTGCTAGAGATCCCTCTCTTAGCGGGAGGGGAGCAGATACGCAGTATTTT. The encoded protein is CSARDPSLSGRGADTQYF.

The chain couples TRBV10-3 to TRBJ2-3; possibly TRBD1 for D (6 bases). With 6 bases removed from V and 7 bases from J, the gap between germline ends came to 11 bases. CDR1 ENHRY and CDR2 SYGVKD come from the germline V gene. The CDR3 has 12 residues. CDR3 amino acids: CAISEQGYTQYF. CDR3 DNA sequence: TGTGCCATCAGCGAACAGGGATATACGCAGTATTTT.

This clonotype occurred a few times. The V gene is TRBV20-1, the J gene TRBJ2-1, with D hard to call. Trimming took off 6 bases at V and 8 bases at J, with 20 bases between the two ends. The CDR3 is 14 residues long. The germline V gene has CDR1 DFQATT and CDR2 SNEGSKA (reference sequence). CDR3 in DNA: TGCAGTGCCGCCAACCCTATGGGGTACGATGAGCAGTTCTTC. Residues: CSAANPMGYDEQFF.

V gene TRBV20-1 combines with J gene TRBJ2-3; D may match TRBD1 or TRBD2 (6 bases each). Germline CDR1 and CDR2: DFQATT and SNEGSKA (reference sequence). Deletions cut 1 base from V and 5 bases from J, with 19 bases between. The CDR3 loop spans 16 amino acids. CDR3 region: CSARVFAGEAGDTQYF. CDR3 in DNA: TGCAGTGCTAGAGTTTTCGCAGGGGAAGCGGGAGATACGCAGTATTTT.

The table lists this clonotype with a few counts. The V call is TRBV4-1, the J call TRBJ1-4, with D possibly TRBD1 on 5 matching bases. The length of the CDR3 is 16 residues. V lost 0 bases and J 5 bases, leaving 13 bases between the germline ends. The germline gives CDR1 MGHRA, CDR2 YSYEKL. The CDR3 spells CASSQDPAGRNEKLFF. CDR3 sequence (DNA): TGCGCCAGCAGCCAAGATCCGGCAGGGCGGAATGAAAAACTGTTTTTT.

The chain joins TRBV5-1 to TRBJ2-1; 9 bases map to TRBD2. Germline trimming cut 6 bases from V and 5 bases from J; bases unmatched to any gene: 6. This CDR3 spans 14 amino acids. The germline V gene has CDR1 SGHRS and CDR2 YFSETQ. CDR3 DNA: TGCGCCAGCACCGCGGGGACTAGCAACAATGAGCAGTTCTTC. It encodes CASTAGTSNNEQFF.

This clonotype has only a few counts. The chain recombines TRBV6-6 with TRBJ2-5; 9 bases align to TRBD1. The end of the DNA fits TRBJ2-1 better, so the J call may be wrong. This CDR3 is built from 15 residues. Per germline, CDR1 MNHNY and CDR2 SVGAGI (reference sequence). CDR3 nucleotides: TGTGCCAGCAGTTACGTGGGACAGGGCACGGATGAGCAGTTCTTC. Its translation is CASSYVGQGTDEQFF.

The rearrangement links TRBV7-9 to TRBJ2-1, with a possible D match to TRBD2 (6 bases). This CDR3 spans 15 amino acids. The ends were cut back, 3 bases at V and 2 bases at J, with 11 bases in the middle. Germline CDR1 reads SEHNR; CDR2 reads FQNEAQ (reference sequence). CDR3 residues: CASSLSAGPYNEQFF. Written as DNA, the CDR3 is TGTGCCAGCAGCTTGTCGGCGGGGCCCTACAATGAGCAGTTCTTC. Complete variable domain (other parts from reference TRBV7-9 and TRBJ2-1): DTGVSQNPRHKITKRGQNVTFRCDPISEHNRLYWYRQTLGQGPEFLTYFQNEAQLEKSRLLSDRFSAERPKGSFSTLEIQRTEQGDSAMYLCASSLSAGPYNEQFFGPGTRLTVL.

The sample holds many counts of this clonotype. The chain joins TRBV20-1 to TRBJ2-5; 9 bases fit TRBD2. The CDR3 sequence is 14 residues long. The germline CDR1 and CDR2 sequences are DFQATT and SNEGSKA (reference sequence). Trimming took 3 bases from V and 3 from J; bases not matched to a gene: 5. This chain's CDR3 is CSARGLAGKETQYF. DNA of the CDR3: TGCAGTGCTAGGGGGCTAGCGGGGAAAGAGACCCAGTACTTC.

This clonotype showed up many times. The V call is TRBV2, the J call TRBJ2-1; TRBD2 agrees at 11 bases. CDR1 is SNHLY and CDR2 is FYNNEI in the germline V gene. Germline trimming cut 5 bases from V and 5 bases from J; bases unmatched to any gene: 5. The CDR3 is made up of 15 amino acids. CDR3 in amino acids: CASSHGTSGNNEQFF. In nucleotides, the CDR3 is TGTGCCAGCAGTCACGGGACTAGCGGCAACAATGAGCAGTTCTTC. Supplemented by reference TRBV2 and TRBJ2-1, the full variable domain reads EPEVTQTPSHQVTQMGQEVILRCVPISNHLYFYWYRQILGQKVEFLVSFYNNEISEKSEIFDDQFSVERPDGSNFTLKIRSTKLEDSAMYFCASSHGTSGNNEQFFGPGTRLTVL.

The table lists this clonotype with a few counts. The rearrangement links TRBV11-2 to TRBJ2-5; possibly TRBD1 for D (7 bases). The ends were cut back, 6 bases at V and 1 base at J, with 15 bases in the middle. Germline loops: CDR1 SGHAT, CDR2 FQNNGV. This CDR3 is 15 amino acids long. DNA for the CDR3: TGTGCCAGCAGTCCCAGGGGGGCGGGCCAAGAGACCCAGTACTTC. Protein product: CASSPRGAGQETQYF.

This chain uses TRBV20-1 with TRBJ1-4; no clear D gene. V was clipped by 6 bases and J by 8 bases, with 13 bases between them. Germline lookup yields CDR1 DFQATT and CDR2 SNEGSKA (reference sequence). The CDR3 length is 12 residues. CDR3 sequence reads: CSAPLGGEKLFF. CDR3 DNA: TGCAGTGCCCCTCTAGGTGGGGAAAAACTGTTTTTT.

This clonotype occurred a few times. The V and J genes are TRBV6-1 and TRBJ2-3, with 7 nucleotides matching TRBD1. The CDR3 contains 15 residues. Germline V lookup: CDR1 MNHNS, CDR2 SASEGT. The trim removed 2 bases at V and 1 base at J, leaving 3 bases unmatched. The CDR3: CASSESGTGTDTQYF. DNA of the CDR3: TGTGCCAGCAGTGAATCCGGGACAGGCACAGATACGCAGTATTTT.

This clonotype was detected a few times. The V and J genes are TRBV20-1 and TRBJ2-4, with D perhaps being TRBD1 or TRBD2 (5 bases each). V was cut by 0 bases and J by 3 bases, with 12 bases left in between. This CDR3 comprises 15 residues. Germline CDR1 and CDR2: DFQATT and SNEGSKA (reference sequence). CDR3: CSARDTGRGKNIQYF. The DNA of the CDR3 is TGCAGTGCTAGAGATACGGGGCGCGGCAAAAACATTCAGTACTTC.

This chain uses TRBV7-9 with TRBJ2-3; D is perhaps TRBD2 (6 bases). The CDR3 runs 15 residues. The germline V gene encodes CDR1 SEHNR and CDR2 FQNEAQ (reference sequence). V was shortened by 6 bases and J by 4 bases, with 17 bases between the two germline ends. The CDR3 DNA is TGTGCCAGCAGGAGGCCCGGGGGAACGGCAGATACGCAGTATTTT. This codes for CASRRPGGTADTQYF.

This chain uses TRBV28 with TRBJ2-1, with TRBD2 matching over 9 bases. The CDR3 is 15 amino acids. Germline V gene sequence: CDR1 MDHEN, CDR2 SYDVKM. The V and J ends lost 2 bases and 9 bases, in that order; junction bases with no gene match: 8. CDR3 sequence (DNA): TGTGCCAGCAGTTTACCTAGCGGGACCCCCGGTGAGCAGTTCTTC. Translated, it gives CASSLPSGTPGEQFF.

At least ten counts were recorded for this clonotype. The gene calls are TRBV10-3 and TRBJ2-1, with TRBD2 matching 11 bases. The CDR3 contains 15 residues. Losses at the gene ends were 3 bases for V and 7 bases for J; bases not matched to a gene: 5. CDR1 ENHRY and CDR2 SYGVKD come from the germline V gene. CDR3 nucleotide sequence: TGTGCCATCAGTGACCCGACTAGCGGGATGAATGAGCAGTTCTTC. It is translated as CAISDPTSGMNEQFF.

There are a few counts of this clonotype. V usage is TRBV28 and J usage is TRBJ2-3; tentatively, D is TRBD2 (6 bases). CDR3 length: 14 residues. In germline, CDR1 is MDHEN, CDR2 SYDVKM. V lost 3 bases and J lost 3, with 10 bases in between. The CDR3 spells CASSFPGETDTQYF. The CDR3 DNA follows: TGTGCCAGCAGTTTCCCGGGAGAGACAGATACGCAGTATTTT.

This clonotype was observed a few times. The chain combines TRBV11-1 with TRBJ2-3, with TRBD2 matching 9 bases. Per germline, CDR1 SGHAT and CDR2 FQDESV (reference sequence). The CDR3 is 16 residues long. Germline trimming cut 6 bases from V and 0 bases from J; bases unmatched to any gene: 7. Written as DNA, the CDR3 is TGTGCCAGCAGGAACAGACTAGCGGAGAGCACAGATACGCAGTATTTT. It is translated as CASRNRLAESTDTQYF.

V usage is TRBV18 and J usage is TRBJ2-5; D gene ambiguous. V lost 0 bases, J lost 0 bases, and 2 bases lay in between. From germline, CDR1 is KGHSH and CDR2 LQKENI. CDR3 length equals 13 residues. The CDR3 nucleotides are TGTGCCAGCTCACCACCTAACCAAGAGACCCAGTACTTC. Protein product: CASSPPNQETQYF.

Only a few counts were recorded for this clonotype. V and J are TRBV7-9 and TRBJ1-2, with TRBD1 identical over 8 bases. With V trimmed by 5 bases and J by 5 bases, 7 bases remained unmatched. Germline V lookup: CDR1 SEHNR, CDR2 FQNEAQ (reference sequence). The CDR3 covers 14 residues. CDR3 loop: CASSPRTGRYGYTF. In nucleotides, the CDR3 is TGTGCCAGCAGCCCGCGGACAGGGCGGTATGGCTACACCTTC.